This T cell receptor beta chain was recorded in a study of CD8+ T cells in alopecia areata. At the level of the study: Tofacitinib treatment spanned 6 to 18 months, with 6 months off drug afterward. Study-level findings and limits: Given one nonresponder, whether baseline CD8+ expansion relates to response remains uncertain.

A remark on this clone: Its antigen is unknown.

cDNA prepared by RNA extraction and subsequent reverse transcription served as the template for sequencing. Libraries were prepared by immunoSEQ multiplex PCR; TCRdb keeps only in-frame clonotypes and omits some of them. Here the sample spans 150,000 to 200,000 clones, 65% being singletons. The CDR3 is 15 residues long. V lost 5 bases, J lost 3 bases, and 15 bases lay in between. CDR1 is SNHLY and CDR2 is FYNNEI in the germline V gene. Described treatment: oral pan-JAK inhibitor, 5-10 mg twice daily. Sorting of CD4+ and CD8+ T cells was performed on PBMCs. Here the sequenced sample was CD4+ T cells sorted from blood, taken at week 4, from a patient treated with tofacitinib. The chain employs TRBV2 and TRBJ2-3, with D perhaps TRBD2 (7 bases). The receptor comes from a human donor with alopecia areata. The CDR3 nucleotides are TGTGCCAGCAGTTCACGCGGGGGCGCAACAGATACGCAGTATTTT. Translated, it gives CASSSRGGATDTQYF.